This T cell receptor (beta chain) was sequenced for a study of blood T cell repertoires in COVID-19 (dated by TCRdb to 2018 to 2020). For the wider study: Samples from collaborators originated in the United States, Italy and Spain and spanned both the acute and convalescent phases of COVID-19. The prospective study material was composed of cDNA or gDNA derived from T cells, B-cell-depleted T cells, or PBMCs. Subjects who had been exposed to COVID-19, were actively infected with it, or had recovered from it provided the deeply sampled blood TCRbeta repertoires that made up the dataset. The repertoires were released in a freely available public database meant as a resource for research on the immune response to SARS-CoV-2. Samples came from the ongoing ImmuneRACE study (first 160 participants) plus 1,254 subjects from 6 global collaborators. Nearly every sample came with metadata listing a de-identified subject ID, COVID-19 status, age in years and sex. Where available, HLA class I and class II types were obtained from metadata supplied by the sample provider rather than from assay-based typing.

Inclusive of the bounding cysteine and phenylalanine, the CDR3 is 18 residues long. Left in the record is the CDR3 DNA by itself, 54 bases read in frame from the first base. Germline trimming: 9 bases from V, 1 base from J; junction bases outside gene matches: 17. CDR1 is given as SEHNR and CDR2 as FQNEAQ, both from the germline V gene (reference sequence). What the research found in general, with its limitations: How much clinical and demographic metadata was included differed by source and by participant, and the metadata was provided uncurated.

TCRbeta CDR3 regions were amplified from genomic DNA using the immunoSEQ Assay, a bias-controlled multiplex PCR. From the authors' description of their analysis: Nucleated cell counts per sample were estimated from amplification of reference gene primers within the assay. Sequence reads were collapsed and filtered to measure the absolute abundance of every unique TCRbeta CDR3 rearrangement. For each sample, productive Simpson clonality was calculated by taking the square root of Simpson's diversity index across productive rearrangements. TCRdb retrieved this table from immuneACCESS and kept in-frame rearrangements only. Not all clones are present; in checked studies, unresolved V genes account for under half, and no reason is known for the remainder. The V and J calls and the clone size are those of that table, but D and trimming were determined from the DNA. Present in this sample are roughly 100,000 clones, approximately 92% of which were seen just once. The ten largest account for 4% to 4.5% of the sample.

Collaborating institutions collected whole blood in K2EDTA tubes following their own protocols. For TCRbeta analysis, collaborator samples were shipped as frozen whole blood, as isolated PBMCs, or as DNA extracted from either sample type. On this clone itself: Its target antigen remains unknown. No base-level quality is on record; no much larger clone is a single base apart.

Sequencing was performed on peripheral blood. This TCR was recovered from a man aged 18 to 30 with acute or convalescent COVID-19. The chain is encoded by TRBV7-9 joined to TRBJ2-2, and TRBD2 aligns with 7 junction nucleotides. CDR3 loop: CASGPWSSGDMNTGELFF. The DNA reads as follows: TGTGCCAGTGGTCCGTGGTCTAGCGGTGATATGAACACCGGGGAGCTGTTTTTT. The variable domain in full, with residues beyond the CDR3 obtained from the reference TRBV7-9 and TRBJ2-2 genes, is DTGVSQNPRHKITKRGQNVTFRCDPISEHNRLYWYRQTLGQGPEFLTYFQNEAQLEKSRLLSDRFSAERPKGSFSTLEIQRTEQGDSAMYLCASGPWSSGDMNTGELFFGEGSRLTVL.